Sample share makes the clone carrying this T cell receptor (delta chain) medium-sized. This probably arose from a read error, given a far larger clone one base away. This sample also contains other DNA sequences that code for the same CDR3. This sample was taken from a study of gamma delta lymphoproliferative disorders and STAT genes. Study details: The LymphoTrack Dx TCRG Assay amplified gamma chains from at least 50 ng of genomic DNA.

With CATT, TCRdb re-called clones from the multiplex PCR reads. This table holds 600 to 850 delta-chain clones, around 5.1% found once. The CDR3 contains 18 residues. The germline gives CDR1 GEAIGNYY, CDR2 EKD. Sequencing used genomic DNA taken from PBMCs of patients and controls. The median age of sequenced patients was under 70 years. The chain couples TRDV2 to TRDJ3; 7 bases fit TRDD3. Sequenced sample: blood. This TCR was sampled from a human donor with gamma-delta T-cell large granular lymphocyte leukemia. The CDR3 coding sequence is TGTGCCTGTGACTCTACTGGGGAGATCTCCTGGGACACTCGACAGATGTTTTTC. This encodes CACDSTGEISWDTRQMFF.